This record looks at one T cell receptor beta chain sequence and its context. There is no known antigen for this receptor. The sample holds no much larger clone one base away, and base qualities are not on file. The sample comes from a study of OX40 agonist ivuxolimab in advanced cancers. Broadly, across the study: Ivuxolimab was an agonistic, fully human IgG2 monoclonal antibody directed against OX40 (CD134), a costimulatory receptor. The paper reports the monotherapy dose-escalation portion (N = 52 patients) of the phase I ivuxolimab trial. Partial responses were achieved by three dose-escalation patients, of whom one had hepatocellular carcinoma and two had cutaneous melanoma. A male proportion of around 83% and a mean age of roughly 58 years, ranging from 23 to 79, were recorded for the dose-escalation cohort. Intravenous ivuxolimab was administered to patients every 2 weeks at six dose levels: 0.01, 0.1, 0.3, 1.5, 3 and 10 mg/kg. Patients were allowed to have had prior anti-PD-1, anti-PD-L1 or anti-CTLA-4 therapy, and around two fifths of the dose-escalation patients had been treated with checkpoint inhibitors. Of the approximately 53 patients in dose escalation, around 20 had hepatocellular carcinoma, some 15 had melanoma, 9 had renal cell carcinoma and 9 had head and neck cancer. The purpose of peripheral TCRbeta sequencing was to test whether ivuxolimab changed TCR sequence diversity and led to clonal T-cell expansion.

Patients with a history of autoimmune disease or receiving systemic immunosuppression were excluded from the trial. Peripheral blood for TCR sequencing was collected from all dose cohorts at baseline, on cycle 4 day 1, and on cycle 7 day 1. The samples were drawn from a first-in-human, open-label, multicenter phase I dose-escalation trial of ivuxolimab. Adults with locally advanced or metastatic head and neck squamous cell, hepatocellular, melanoma or renal cell carcinoma were enrolled in the trial. Before TCR sequencing, CD4+ T cells and CD8+ T cells from peripheral blood were sorted into separate populations. For CDR1 and CDR2, the germline V gene (reference sequence) lists LNHDA and SQIVND. The CDR3 numbers 15 residues from cysteine through phenylalanine. Only the CDR3 portion is preserved as DNA: 45 bases, with reading frame beginning at the first base. Trimming takes 3 bases from V and 1 base from J, and the germline ends sit 13 bases apart.

Study-wide conclusions, independent of this receptor: Partial responders in the 0.1-3.0 mg/kg groups had among the lowest normalized peripheral clonal expansion, especially among CD8+ T cells. At doses of 0.1 to 3.0 mg/kg, clonal expansion of both CD4+ and CD8+ blood T cells was observed from baseline to week 6. Low levels of normalized T-cell clonal expansion were also seen in some patients who did not respond. After ivuxolimab, more expanded clones were found on average in CD8+ T cells than in CD4+ T cells. The antigen specificity of the peripheral T cells that underwent clonal expansion was not determined.

Genomic DNA was extracted from sorted cells for sequencing of the TCRbeta CDR3 region. The immunoSEQ Assay was used to sequence the TCRbeta CDR3 regions. Sourced from immuneACCESS, this table was stored by TCRdb with only in-frame sequences that have V and J called. A share of the clones is absent; for the studies checked, an unresolved V gene accounts for under half, and the remainder has no known explanation. Here the sample has 71,000 or so clones; 93% occur a single time. Under 8% of the sample is taken by the ten largest. Material: CD4+ or CD8+ T cells sorted from blood, obtained in a trial of the OX40 agonist ivuxolimab. The TCR originated in an adult with an advanced solid tumor such as melanoma, head and neck, liver or kidney cancer. The V gene is TRBV19 and the J gene is TRBJ2-7, with TRBD2 perhaps the D gene, on 6 matching bases. The nucleotide sequence is TGTGCCAGTAGTATCGGAGGGGTACCATCCTACGAGCAGTACTTC. Its product reads: CASSIGGVPSYEQYF.